These T cell receptor beta chains were read from a single sample in a study of blood T cell repertoires in COVID-19. Some clones are missing from TCRdb's copy, which holds only in-frame ones; the method was immunoSEQ multiplex PCR. This sample has some 180,000 clones, with about four fifths found just once. Specimen: peripheral blood. All receptors come from a middle-aged woman with COVID-19, enrolled during active disease. CDR3s include the opening cysteine and the closing phenylalanine or tryptophan. The D gene is left open where the match is weak. A clone size is listed for some rows: how often the clone was seen (once, few, many), or a class if it is expanded.

V gene	J gene	clone size	D gene	CDR3 protein	CDR3 DNA
TRBV5-1	TRBJ2-3	.	TRBD2	CASKRGREGLTDTQYF	TGCGCCAGCAAGCGGGGGCGGGAGGGCCTTACAGATACGCAGTATTTT
TRBV4-2	TRBJ2-1	.	.	CASSQESSEGGYNEQFF	TGTGCCAGCAGCCAAGAGTCTAGCGAGGGTGGATACAATGAGCAGTTCTTC
TRBV12-3/TRBV12-4	TRBJ2-1	.	.	CASSFRPYNEQFF	TGTGCCAGCAGTTTCAGGCCCTACAATGAGCAGTTCTTC
TRBV4-1	TRBJ1-2	.	.	CASSLSPGGPANYGYTF	TGCGCCAGCAGCCTCTCCCCGGGGGGGCCGGCTAACTATGGCTACACCTTC
TRBV28	TRBJ2-1	.	TRBD1	CASSFQRGTGAGDEQFF	TGTGCCAGCAGTTTCCAAAGAGGGACAGGGGCTGGCGATGAGCAGTTCTTC
TRBV6-1	TRBJ1-4	.	.	CASSEAGPEWEKLFF	TGTGCCAGCAGTGAAGCCGGCCCGGAGTGGGAAAAACTGTTTTTT
TRBV19	TRBJ1-2	.	.	CASSTHKAGAGGYTF	TGTGCCAGTAGTACCCACAAGGCGGGGGCCGGTGGCTACACCTTC
TRBV5-4	TRBJ2-7	.	.	CASSLGGDPYEQYF	TGTGCCAGCAGCTTAGGGGGGGACCCCTACGAGCAGTACTTC
TRBV28	TRBJ2-5	.	.	CASAPRGLETQYF	TGTGCCAGCGCCCCCCGTGGCTTAGAGACCCAGTACTTC
TRBV29-1	TRBJ1-3	.	.	CSVEDSWTSGNTIYF	TGCAGCGTTGAGGACAGTTGGACCTCTGGAAACACCATATATTTT
TRBV20-1	TRBJ2-1	once	.	CSGRQIEQFF	TGCAGTGGACGACAGATTGAGCAGTTCTTC
TRBV15	TRBJ2-4	.	TRBD2	CATSRDWWGGGNIQYF	TGTGCCACCAGCAGAGATTGGTGGGGCGGGGGAAACATTCAGTACTTC
TRBV11-1	TRBJ2-2	few	TRBD2	CASRSLAGGDGELFF	TGTGCCAGCAGAAGTCTAGCGGGAGGGGACGGGGAGCTGTTTTTT
TRBV2	TRBJ1-5	.	TRBD1	CASRTGQAQPQHF	TGTGCCAGCAGGACAGGGCAGGCTCAGCCCCAGCATTTT
TRBV7-9	TRBJ2-5	.	.	CASSLGPRETQYF	TGTGCCAGCAGCTTAGGTCCTCGAGAGACCCAGTACTTC
TRBV28	TRBJ1-5	.	TRBD1	CASSSRTGLQTNQPQHF	TGTGCCAGCAGTTCACGGACAGGCCTTCAGACCAATCAGCCCCAGCATTTT
TRBV5-4	TRBJ2-3	.	TRBD1	CASSFPGQGVVDTQYF	TGTGCCAGCAGCTTCCCCGGACAGGGCGTTGTTGATACGCAGTATTTT
TRBV19	TRBJ2-2	few	TRBD1	CASSRPTGSLFF	TGTGCCAGTAGTCGGCCGACAGGGTCGCTGTTTTTT
TRBV7-9	TRBJ2-1	.	TRBD2	CASSLIAGAAGDEQFF	TGTGCCAGCAGCCTTATCGCCGGGGCCGCGGGAGATGAGCAGTTCTTC
TRBV6-1	TRBJ1-1	few	.	CASSDDTEEDTEAFF	TGTGCCAGCAGTGATGATACAGAGGAGGACACTGAAGCTTTCTTT
TRBV11-2	TRBJ2-1	.	TRBD2	CASSNELAGVYNEQFF	TGTGCCAGCAGCAACGAACTAGCGGGAGTTTACAATGAGCAGTTCTTC
TRBV7-9	TRBJ1-1	few	.	CASSLGVTEAFF	TGTGCCAGCAGCTTAGGTGTAACTGAAGCTTTCTTT
TRBV3-1/TRBV3-2	TRBJ1-5	.	.	CASSQDYGIGGNQPQHF	TGTGCCAGCAGCCAAGATTATGGGATAGGGGGCAATCAGCCCCAGCATTTT
TRBV5-5	TRBJ1-5	once	.	CASSLVQGSNQPQHF	TGTGCCAGCAGCTTGGTTCAGGGCAGCAATCAGCCCCAGCATTTT
TRBV12-3/TRBV12-4	TRBJ1-4	.	.	CASSRDNKLFF	TGTGCCAGCAGTCGGGACAACAAACTGTTTTTT
TRBV30	TRBJ1-4	.	.	CAWSTPGRGHEKLFF	TGTGCCTGGAGCACCCCGGGGAGAGGGCATGAAAAACTGTTTTTT
TRBV7-9	TRBJ2-5	.	TRBD1	CASSLDRGRRETQYF	TGTGCCAGCAGCTTGGACAGGGGAAGACGGGAGACCCAGTACTTC
TRBV19	TRBJ1-2	.	TRBD1	CASSWDRLYGYTF	TGTGCCAGTAGTTGGGACAGGCTCTATGGCTACACCTTC
TRBV10-2	TRBJ1-4	.	.	CASSQYGTDNEKLFF	TGCGCCAGCAGCCAATATGGGACTGATAATGAAAAACTGTTTTTT
TRBV18	TRBJ1-1	.	.	CASSPRTADEAFF	TGTGCCAGCTCACCCCGGACAGCGGATGAAGCTTTCTTT
TRBV15	TRBJ1-5	.	.	CATSRRLNAGNQPQHF	TGTGCCACCAGCAGAAGACTCAATGCCGGCAATCAGCCCCAGCATTTT
TRBV6-5	TRBJ2-7	.	TRBD2	CASSSEREGSYEQYF	TGTGCCAGCAGTTCTGAGCGGGAAGGCTCCTACGAGCAGTACTTC
TRBV6-1	TRBJ1-1	.	TRBD1	CASSDWQGAEAFF	TGTGCCAGCAGTGATTGGCAGGGGGCTGAAGCTTTCTTT
TRBV12-3/TRBV12-4	TRBJ1-1	.	.	CASSLELHEEAFF	TGTGCCAGCAGTTTAGAACTCCACGAGGAAGCTTTCTTT
TRBV27	TRBJ2-3	.	TRBD2	CASSLWAGGPTDTQYF	TGTGCCAGCAGTTTATGGGCGGGGGGACCCACAGATACGCAGTATTTT
TRBV15	TRBJ1-1	.	.	CATSTGPNTEAFF	TGTGCCACCTCGACAGGCCCGAACACTGAAGCTTTCTTT
TRBV20-1	TRBJ1-1	.	.	CSAPSAFF	TGCAGTGCCCCGTCGGCTTTCTTT
TRBV29-1	TRBJ2-1	.	TRBD1	CSVGSRGFPGQSSYNEQFF	TGCAGCGTTGGATCCCGGGGATTCCCGGGACAGAGCTCCTACAATGAGCAGTTCTTC
TRBV11-2	TRBJ2-2	.	.	CASSLGRLASPGELFF	TGTGCCAGCAGCCTCGGGCGGCTAGCTTCGCCGGGGGAGCTGTTTTTT
TRBV7-9	TRBJ2-1	.	TRBD2	CASSLAAGGVHEQFF	TGTGCCAGCAGCTTAGCAGCGGGAGGGGTTCATGAGCAGTTCTTC
TRBV20-1	TRBJ2-3	.	.	CSATEDSVDTQYF	TGCAGTGCTACTGAGGACTCTGTAGATACGCAGTATTTT
TRBV9	TRBJ2-2	.	.	CASTQTSTGELFF	TGTGCCAGCACCCAAACGAGCACCGGGGAGCTGTTTTTT
TRBV28	TRBJ2-3	.	TRBD2	CASSLLGGSLNTQYF	TGTGCCAGCAGTTTGTTGGGCGGGAGTTTAAATACGCAGTATTTT
TRBV3-1/TRBV3-2	TRBJ2-6	few	.	CASSQGRAGANVLTF	TGTGCCAGCAGCCAAGGCAGGGCTGGGGCCAACGTCCTGACTTTC
TRBV2	TRBJ2-3	.	.	CASSLEELAQYF	TGTGCCAGCTCTCTTGAGGAGTTAGCGCAGTATTTT
TRBV6-1	TRBJ2-7	once	TRBD2	CASSEGGGISYEQYF	TGTGCCAGCAGTGAAGGGGGGGGGATTTCCTACGAGCAGTACTTC
TRBV7-6	TRBJ1-2	.	.	CASSLRAGDYGYTF	TGTGCCAGCAGCTTAAGAGCCGGGGACTATGGCTACACCTTC
TRBV19	TRBJ2-1	.	.	CASSIPRQTYNEQFF	TGTGCCAGTAGTATCCCCAGACAGACCTACAATGAGCAGTTCTTC
TRBV20-1	TRBJ2-1	once	TRBD2	CSASAPVVAGDNEQFF	TGCAGTGCTAGTGCCCCCGTAGTGGCGGGAGACAATGAGCAGTTCTTC
TRBV10-2	TRBJ2-1	.	TRBD2	CASHFSGGKRSSYNEQFF	TGCGCCAGCCACTTTAGCGGGGGGAAGAGGAGTTCCTACAATGAGCAGTTCTTC
TRBV18	TRBJ1-2	.	TRBD1	CASSQTRDRDGYTF	TGTGCCAGCTCACAAACCCGGGACAGGGATGGCTACACCTTC
TRBV27	TRBJ2-1	.	TRBD2	CASSSSSGRFRYEQFF	TGTGCCAGCAGTTCCTCTAGCGGGAGATTTAGATATGAGCAGTTCTTC
TRBV7-3	TRBJ2-2	.	TRBD1	CASSPGGAGTGELFF	TGTGCCAGCAGCCCAGGGGGCGCGGGCACCGGGGAGCTGTTTTTT
TRBV6-5	TRBJ1-5	.	.	CASSYTGGPNQPQHF	TGTGCCAGCAGTTATACGGGGGGCCCGAATCAGCCCCAGCATTTT
TRBV2	TRBJ2-1	.	TRBD1	CASSSPADRGSYNEQFF	TGTGCCAGCAGTTCCCCCGCGGACAGGGGAAGCTACAATGAGCAGTTCTTC
TRBV27	TRBJ2-3	.	TRBD2	CASSLSRGAGVPSTDTQYF	TGTGCCAGCAGTTTATCGAGAGGAGCGGGGGTCCCTAGCACAGATACGCAGTATTTT